This TCR beta chain originates from a study of shared clonotypes between healthy human individuals. Study-wide points: A small donor pool kept down the genetic and exposure-history diversity that was represented. Naive CD4 clonotypes overlapped across a handful of donors at around 5%.

Measured with immunoSEQ multiplex PCR; TCRdb has only the in-frame clones, and not every one. This table has over a million clones, around 97% appearing once. The germline V gene encodes CDR1 SGHKS and CDR2 YYEKEE (reference sequence). CDR3 length equals 16 residues. Germline trimming cut 4 bases from V and 5 bases from J; bases unmatched to any gene: 12. For this clone: The antigen remains undetermined.

The sequence came from a man aged 30 to 39 in good health. Sequenced material: naive CD4+ T cells sorted from blood. Subset of the sample: CD45RA+ positively selected. This sequence joins TRBV5-5 and TRBJ2-5, with TRBD1 identical over 9 bases. CDR3 sequence: CASSPSQGAGWETQYF. DNA of the CDR3: TGTGCCAGCAGCCCCTCACAGGGGGCTGGGTGGGAGACCCAGTACTTC.